The present TCR beta chain was sequenced within a study of T cell responses to AZD1222 COVID-19 vaccine. Trimming cost V 0 bases and J 8 bases, with 13 bases left between them. This CDR3 has 14 residues. CDR1 LGHDT and CDR2 YNNKEL come from the germline V gene (reference sequence). The repertoire was sequenced with immunoSEQ multiplex PCR; TCRdb's copy has only in-frame clones and lacks some. The sample lists more than 150,000 clones; about 90% were seen once. The receptor's source is an adult in good health. J is TRBJ2-5 and V is TRBV3-1 (or the pseudogene TRBV3-2); a possible D gene is TRBD1 (5 bases). Sequenced material: peripheral blood, taken on day 0 of AZD1222 vaccination. Written as DNA, the CDR3 is TGTGCCAGCAGCCAAGATACAGGCACAAAAACCCAGTACTTC. This gives the protein CASSQDTGTKTQYF.